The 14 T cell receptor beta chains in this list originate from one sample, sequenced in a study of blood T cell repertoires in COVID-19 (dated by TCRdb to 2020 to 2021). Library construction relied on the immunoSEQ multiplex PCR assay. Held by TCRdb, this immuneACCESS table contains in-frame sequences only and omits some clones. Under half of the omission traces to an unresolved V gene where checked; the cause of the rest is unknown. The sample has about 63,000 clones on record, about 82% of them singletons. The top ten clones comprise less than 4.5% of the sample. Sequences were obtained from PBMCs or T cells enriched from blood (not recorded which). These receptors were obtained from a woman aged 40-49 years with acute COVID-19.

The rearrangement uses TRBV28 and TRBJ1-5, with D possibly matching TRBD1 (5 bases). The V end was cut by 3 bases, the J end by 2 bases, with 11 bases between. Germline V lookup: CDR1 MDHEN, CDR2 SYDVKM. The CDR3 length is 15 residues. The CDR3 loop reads CASSLGGAGNQPQHF. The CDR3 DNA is TGTGCCAGCAGTTTGGGAGGGGCCGGCAATCAGCCCCAGCATTTT. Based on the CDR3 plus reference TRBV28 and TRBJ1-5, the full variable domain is DVKVTQSSRYLVKRTGEKVFLECVQDMDHENMFWYRQDPGLGLRLIYFSYDVKMKEKGDIPEGYSVSREKKERFSLILESASTNQTSMYLCASSLGGAGNQPQHFGDGTRLSIL.

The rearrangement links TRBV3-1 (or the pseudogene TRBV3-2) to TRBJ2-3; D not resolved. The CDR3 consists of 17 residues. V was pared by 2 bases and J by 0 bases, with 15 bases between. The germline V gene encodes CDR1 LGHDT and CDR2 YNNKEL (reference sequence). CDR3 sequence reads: CASSQLVGSASTDTQYF. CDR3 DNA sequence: TGTGCCAGCAGCCAACTAGTAGGCTCTGCTAGCACAGATACGCAGTATTTT.

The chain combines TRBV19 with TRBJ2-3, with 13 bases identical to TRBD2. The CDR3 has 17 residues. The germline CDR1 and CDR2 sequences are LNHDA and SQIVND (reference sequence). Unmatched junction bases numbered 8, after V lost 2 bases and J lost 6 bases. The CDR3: CASSISPGLAGSDTQYF. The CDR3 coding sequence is TGTGCCAGTAGTATATCGCCGGGACTAGCGGGGTCGGATACGCAGTATTTT.

This chain's CDR3 is CASSELGQPLKETQYF. The DNA of the CDR3 is TGTGCCAGCAGTGAATTGGGGCAGCCCCTTAAAGAGACCCAGTACTTC. The chain recombines TRBV6-1 with TRBJ2-5, with TRBD1 as a possible D gene (5 bases). The germline V and J ends were trimmed by 2 bases and 3 bases, with 16 bases remaining between them. The CDR3 is made up of 16 amino acids. CDR1 is MNHNS, CDR2 SASEGT, per germline.

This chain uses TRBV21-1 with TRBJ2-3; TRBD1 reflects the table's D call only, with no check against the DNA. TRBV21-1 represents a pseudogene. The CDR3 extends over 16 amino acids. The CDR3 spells CASSKLSDRSTDTQYF. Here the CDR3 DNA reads TGTGCCAGCAGCAAATTGTCGGACAGAAGCACAGATACGCAGTATTTT.

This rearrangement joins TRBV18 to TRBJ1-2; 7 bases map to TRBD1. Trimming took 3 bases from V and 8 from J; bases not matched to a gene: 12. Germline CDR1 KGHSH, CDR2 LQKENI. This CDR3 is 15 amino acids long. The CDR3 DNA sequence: TGTGCCAGCTCACCGAGAAACAGGGGACTTGGCGGCTACACCTTC. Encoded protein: CASSPRNRGLGGYTF. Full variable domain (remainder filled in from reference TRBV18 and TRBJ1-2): NAGVMQNPRHLVRRRGQEARLRCSPMKGHSHVYWYRQLPEEGLKFMVYLQKENIIDESGMPKERFSAEFPKEGPSILRIQQVVRGDSAAYFCASSPRNRGLGGYTFGSGTRLTVV.

CDR3 sequence: CASSPGWGNYGYTF. CDR3 sequence (DNA): TGTGCCAGCAGCCCCGGATGGGGCAACTATGGCTACACCTTC. The chain employs TRBV7-2 and TRBJ1-2, with D perhaps TRBD1 (5 bases). V lost 5 bases and J 2 bases, leaving 12 bases between the germline ends. CDR1 is SGHTA, CDR2 FQGNSA, per germline. This CDR3 is 14 amino acids long.

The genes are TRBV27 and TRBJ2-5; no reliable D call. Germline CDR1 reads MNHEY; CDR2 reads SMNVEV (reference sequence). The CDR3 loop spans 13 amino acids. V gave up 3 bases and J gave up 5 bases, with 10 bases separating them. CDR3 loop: CASSLRRGETQYF. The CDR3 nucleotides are TGTGCCAGCAGTTTGCGGCGTGGGGAGACCCAGTACTTC.

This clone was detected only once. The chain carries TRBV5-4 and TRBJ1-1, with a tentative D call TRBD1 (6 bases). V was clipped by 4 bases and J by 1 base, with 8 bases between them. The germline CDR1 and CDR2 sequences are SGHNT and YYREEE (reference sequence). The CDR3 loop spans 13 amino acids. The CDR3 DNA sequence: TGTGCCAGCAGCCGGGACAAGAACACTGAAGCTTTCTTT. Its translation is CASSRDKNTEAFF. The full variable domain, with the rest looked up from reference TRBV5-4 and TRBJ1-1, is ETGVTQSPTHLIKTRGQQVTLRCSSQSGHNTVSWYQQALGQGPQFIFQYYREEENGRGNFPPRFSGLQFPNYSSELNVNALELDDSALYLCASSRDKNTEAFFGQGTRLTVV.

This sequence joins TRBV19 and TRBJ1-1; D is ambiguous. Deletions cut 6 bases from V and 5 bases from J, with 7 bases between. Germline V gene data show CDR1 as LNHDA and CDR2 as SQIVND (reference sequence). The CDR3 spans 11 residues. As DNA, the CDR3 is TGTGCCAGTAGGTTGCAGACTGAAGCTTTCTTT. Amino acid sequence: CASRLQTEAFF.

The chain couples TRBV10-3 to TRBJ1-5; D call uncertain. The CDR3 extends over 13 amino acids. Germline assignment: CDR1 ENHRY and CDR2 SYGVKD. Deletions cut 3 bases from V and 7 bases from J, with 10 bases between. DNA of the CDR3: TGTGCCATCAGTGAAAATTCGCGGCAGCCCCAGCATTTT. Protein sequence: CAISENSRQPQHF.

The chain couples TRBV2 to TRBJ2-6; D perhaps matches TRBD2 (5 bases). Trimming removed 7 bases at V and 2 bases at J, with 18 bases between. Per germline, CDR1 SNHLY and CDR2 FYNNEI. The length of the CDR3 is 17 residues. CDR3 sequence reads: CASTHYGSRPGANVLTF. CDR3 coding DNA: TGTGCCAGCACCCATTATGGGAGCCGCCCTGGGGCCAACGTCCTGACTTTC.

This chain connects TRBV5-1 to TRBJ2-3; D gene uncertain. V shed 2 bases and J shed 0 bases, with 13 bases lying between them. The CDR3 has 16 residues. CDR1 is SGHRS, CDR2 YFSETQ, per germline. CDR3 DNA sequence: TGCGCCAGCAGCTTCATGGCAGGTTCTAGCACAGATACGCAGTATTTT. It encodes CASSFMAGSSTDTQYF.

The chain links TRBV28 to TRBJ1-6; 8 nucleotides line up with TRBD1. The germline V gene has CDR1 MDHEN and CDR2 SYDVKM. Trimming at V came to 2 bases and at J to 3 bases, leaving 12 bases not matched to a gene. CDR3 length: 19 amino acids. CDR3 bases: TGTGCCAGCAGTTTAATACCCGACAGGGGAGCTGGCTATAATTCACCCCTCCACTTT. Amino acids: CASSLIPDRGAGYNSPLHF.